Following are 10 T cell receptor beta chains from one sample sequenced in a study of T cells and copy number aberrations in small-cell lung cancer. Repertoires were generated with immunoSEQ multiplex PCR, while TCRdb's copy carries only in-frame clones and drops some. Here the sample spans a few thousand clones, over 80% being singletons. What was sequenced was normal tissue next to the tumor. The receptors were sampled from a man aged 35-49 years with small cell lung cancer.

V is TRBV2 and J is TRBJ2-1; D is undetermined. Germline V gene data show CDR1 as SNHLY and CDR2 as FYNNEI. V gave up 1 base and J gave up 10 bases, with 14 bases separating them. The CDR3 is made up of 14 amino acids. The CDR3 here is CASSEGEAAREQFF. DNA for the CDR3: TGTGCCAGCAGTGAAGGTGAGGCAGCTAGGGAGCAGTTCTTC.

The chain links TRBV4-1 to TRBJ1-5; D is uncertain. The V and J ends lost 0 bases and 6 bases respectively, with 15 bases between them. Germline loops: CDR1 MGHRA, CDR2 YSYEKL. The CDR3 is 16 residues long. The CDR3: CASSQESGGNSQPQHF. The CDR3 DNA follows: TGCGCCAGCAGCCAAGAATCTGGAGGGAACAGTCAGCCCCAGCATTTT.

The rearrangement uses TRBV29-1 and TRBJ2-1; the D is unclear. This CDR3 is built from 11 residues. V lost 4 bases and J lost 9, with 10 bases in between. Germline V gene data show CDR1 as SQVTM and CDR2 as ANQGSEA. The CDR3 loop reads CSVGQRPEQFF. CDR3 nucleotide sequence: TGCAGCGTTGGCCAGAGGCCTGAGCAGTTCTTC.

CDR3 DNA sequence: TGTGCCAGCAGCCCCCCCGCTCGCGCGGGTGATACGCAGTATTTT. Its protein is CASSPPARAGDTQYF. V and J are TRBV7-9 and TRBJ2-3, with D perhaps matching TRBD2 (5 bases). The CDR3 has 15 amino acids. Trimming removed 5 bases at V and 6 bases at J, with 18 bases between. The germline V gene encodes CDR1 SEHNR and CDR2 FQNEAQ (reference sequence).

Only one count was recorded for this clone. CDR3: CASSLGVQGYEQFF. The CDR3 DNA follows: TGTGCCAGCAGCTTAGGTGTACAGGGATATGAGCAGTTCTTC. The chain joins TRBV11-2 to TRBJ2-1; tentative D call: TRBD1 (6 bases). This CDR3 contains 14 residues. V was pared by 1 base and J by 8 bases, with 12 bases between. Per the germline V gene, CDR1 is SGHAT and CDR2 is FQNNGV.

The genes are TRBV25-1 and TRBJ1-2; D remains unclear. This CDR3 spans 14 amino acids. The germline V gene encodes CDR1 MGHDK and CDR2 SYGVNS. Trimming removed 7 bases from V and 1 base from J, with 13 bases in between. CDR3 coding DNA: TGTGCCAGCAAATCAGGCTCCCGTAACTATGGCTACACCTTC. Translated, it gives CASKSGSRNYGYTF.

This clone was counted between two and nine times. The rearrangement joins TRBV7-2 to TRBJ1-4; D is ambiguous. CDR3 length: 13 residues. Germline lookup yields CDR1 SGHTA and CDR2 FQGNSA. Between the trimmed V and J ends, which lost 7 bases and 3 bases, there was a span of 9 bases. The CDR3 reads CASTLRPNEKLFF. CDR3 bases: TGTGCCAGCACGCTGAGGCCTAATGAAAAACTGTTTTTT.

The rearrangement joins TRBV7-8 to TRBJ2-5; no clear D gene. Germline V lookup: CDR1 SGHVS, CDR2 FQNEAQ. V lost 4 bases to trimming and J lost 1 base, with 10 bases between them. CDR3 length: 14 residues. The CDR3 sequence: CASSSRRSQETQYF. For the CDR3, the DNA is TGTGCCAGCAGCTCTCGGCGGTCCCAAGAGACCCAGTACTTC.

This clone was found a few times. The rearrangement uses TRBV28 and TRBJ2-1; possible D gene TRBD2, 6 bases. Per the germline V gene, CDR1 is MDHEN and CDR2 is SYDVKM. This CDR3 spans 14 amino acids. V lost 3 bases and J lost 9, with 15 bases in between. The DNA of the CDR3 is TGTGCCAGCAGTTTTTTTTCTTTGGGGGGTGAGCAGTTCTTC. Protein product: CASSFFSLGGEQFF.

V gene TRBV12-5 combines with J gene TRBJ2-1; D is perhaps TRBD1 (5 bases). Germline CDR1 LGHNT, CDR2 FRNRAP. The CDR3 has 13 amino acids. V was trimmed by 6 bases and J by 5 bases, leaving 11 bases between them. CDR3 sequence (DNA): TGTGCTAGTGGCTCTGACAGCCACAATGAGCAGTTCTTC. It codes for CASGSDSHNEQFF.